Below are 16 T cell receptor beta chains sequenced from a single sample in a study of Graves' ophthalmopathy and Graves' hyperthyroidism. The sequenced template was RNA, covering the TCR beta CDR3 region. Following a first-round RT-PCR that used HTBI primers, a second-round multiplex PCR was carried out. TCRdb re-derived calls from the multiplex PCR reads in MiXCR, one entry per CDR3 protein. Of approximately 640,000 distinct CDR3 sequences in the sample, over 40% are singletons; the top ten hold under 3.5%. Sequencing was done on a sample of peripheral blood. The receptors originated from an adult man with Graves' ophthalmopathy.

This clonotype was observed many times. The chain joins TRBV6-6 to TRBJ1-1, with TRBD1 as a possible D gene (6 bases). The length of the CDR3 is 14 residues. Per the germline V gene, CDR1 is MNHNY and CDR2 is SVGAGI (reference sequence). The V and J ends lost 5 bases and 4 bases respectively, with 14 bases between them. The CDR3 sequence: CASSLTDRFTEAFF. The CDR3 DNA reads as TGTGCCAGCAGTCTAACAGACAGGTTCACTGAAGCTTTCTTT.

This chain links TRBV15 with TRBJ1-1; D perhaps matches TRBD1 (5 bases). The CDR3 totals 12 residues. Germline CDR1 reads LNHNV; CDR2 reads YYDKDF (reference sequence). V lost 4 bases and J lost 8, with 11 bases in between. CDR3 nucleotides: TGTGCCACCAGCACAGGGACCCGAGAAGCTTTCTTT. It codes for CATSTGTREAFF. The whole variable domain, filled in from reference TRBV15 and TRBJ1-1, reads DAMVIQNPRYQVTQFGKPVTLSCSQTLNHNVMYWYQQKSSQAPKLLFHYYDKDFNNEADTPDNFQSRRPNTSFCFLDIRSPGLGDTAMYLCATSTGTREAFFGQGTRLTVV.

Ten or more counts support this clonotype. This rearrangement joins TRBV5-1 to TRBJ1-1; D might be TRBD1 (5 bases). Trimming took 0 bases from V and 3 from J, leaving 15 bases between them. CDR3 length: 16 residues. Germline loops: CDR1 SGHRS, CDR2 YFSETQ. The CDR3 DNA sequence: TGCGCCAGCAGCTTGGGGCAGGGTTCCTCGGACACTGAAGCTTTCTTT. Its translation is CASSLGQGSSDTEAFF.

This clonotype was counted ten times or more. The gene calls are TRBV7-2 and TRBJ1-1; 9 bases line up with TRBD1. The CDR3 covers 17 residues. J lost 0 bases, V lost 3 bases, and 8 bases had no gene match. Germline V gene lookup returns CDR1 SGHTA and CDR2 FQGNSA. In nucleotides, the CDR3 is TGTGCCAGCAGCTTCTACAGGGGGCGCGGGATGAACACTGAAGCTTTCTTT. Translation: CASSFYRGRGMNTEAFF.

This clonotype has ten or more counts. The rearrangement joins TRBV29-1 to TRBJ1-1; TRBD1 matches 7 bases. Germline CDR1 reads SQVTM; CDR2 reads ANQGSEA. Trimming took 5 bases from V and 2 from J; bases not matched to a gene: 2. CDR3 size: 12 residues. This CDR3 reads CSVTGVNTEAFF. CDR3 nucleotides: TGCAGCGTTACAGGGGTTAACACTGAAGCTTTCTTT.

Ten or more counts support this clonotype. The chain uses TRBV20-1 and TRBJ1-5; possible D gene TRBD1, 5 bases. The V and J ends lost 0 bases and 4 bases respectively, with 10 bases between them. Looked up from germline, CDR1 is DFQATT and CDR2 is SNEGSKA (reference sequence). The CDR3 consists of 14 residues. CDR3: CSARDSTENQPQHF. The CDR3 DNA is TGCAGTGCTAGAGATTCGACAGAGAATCAGCCCCAGCATTTT.

On this clonotype itself: The CDR3 end shows no conserved phenylalanine or tryptophan, and so a read error is likely. This chain connects TRBV20-1 to TRBJ2-7; TRBD1 is a possible D gene (6 bases). There are 15 residues in the CDR3. Looked up from germline, CDR1 is DFQATT and CDR2 is SNEGSKA (reference sequence). The V gene lost 1 base and the J gene lost 5 bases, with 18 bases spanning the gap. CDR3 sequence reads: CSARAHRESSHEQYL. The CDR3 nucleotides are TGCAGTGCTAGAGCCCACAGGGAATCATCCCACGAGCAGTACCTC.

This clonotype was observed many times. The rearrangement uses TRBV9 and TRBJ2-5; a possible D gene is TRBD2 (6 bases). Germline lookup yields CDR1 SGDLS and CDR2 YYNGEE. Between the trimmed V and J ends, which lost 4 bases and 2 bases, there was a span of 15 bases. This CDR3 comprises 15 residues. The CDR3 loop reads CASSIGRLGQETQYF. In DNA form, the CDR3 reads TGTGCCAGCAGCATAGGAAGACTAGGTCAAGAGACCCAGTACTTC.

The chain has TRBV29-1 and TRBJ2-7; the D call may be TRBD1 or TRBD2 (6 bases each). V was pared by 7 bases and J by 5 bases, with 12 bases between. The germline V gene has CDR1 SQVTM and CDR2 ANQGSEA. The CDR3 loop spans 11 amino acids. CDR3 amino acids: CSGPRGDEQYF. CDR3 DNA: TGCAGCGGTCCTAGGGGGGACGAGCAGTACTTC.

This clonotype was seen ten or more times. The chain recombines TRBV5-8 with TRBJ2-7; no definite D call. The CDR3 is 13 amino acids. Germline V gives CDR1 SGHTS, CDR2 YDEGEE. Trimming cost V 4 bases and J 1 base, with 9 bases left between them. DNA for the CDR3: TGTGCCAGCAGCCACACTGAGTCCTACGAGCAGTACTTC. Translation: CASSHTESYEQYF.

This sequence joins TRBV13 and TRBJ2-2; TRBD2 aligns across 12 bases. Trimming took 7 bases from V and 7 from J; bases not matched to a gene: 4. The CDR3 covers 14 residues. The germline gives CDR1 PRHDT, CDR2 FYEKMQ (reference sequence). CDR3 nucleotides: TGTGCCAGCATGGTGGGACTAGCGGGCGGGGAGCTGTTTTTT. This gives the protein CASMVGLAGGELFF.

This clonotype has a count of ten or more. The J gene is TRBJ2-5, the V gene TRBV15; D may be TRBD2 (6 bases). Trimming took 1 base from V and 4 from J, leaving 10 bases between them. Germline V gene data show CDR1 as LNHNV and CDR2 as YYDKDF (reference sequence). The CDR3 runs to 14 residues. Here the CDR3 reads CATSRGGGGETQYF. The CDR3 DNA reads TGTGCCACCAGCAGAGGTGGGGGAGGAGAGACCCAGTACTTC. The full variable domain, completed using reference TRBV15 and TRBJ2-5, is DAMVIQNPRYQVTQFGKPVTLSCSQTLNHNVMYWYQQKSSQAPKLLFHYYDKDFNNEADTPDNFQSRRPNTSFCFLDIRSPGLGDTAMYLCATSRGGGGETQYFGPGTRLLVL.

This chain links TRBV10-2 with TRBJ2-5; 12 nucleotides agree with TRBD1. This CDR3 comprises 17 residues. V was clipped by 0 bases and J by 4 bases; unmatched bases: 6. Germline CDR1 and CDR2: WSHSY and SAAADI. The CDR3, as DNA: TGCGCCAGCAGTGAGTCGGCCGGGACAGGGGGCGCAGAGACCCAGTACTTC. Its protein is CASSESAGTGGAETQYF.

This clonotype was counted ten times or more. The chain combines TRBV10-3 with TRBJ1-5; no reliable D call. CDR3 length equals 16 residues. With 5 bases removed from V and 2 bases from J, the gap between germline ends came to 16 bases. Germline-derived CDR1 and CDR2 are ENHRY and SYGVKD. The CDR3 sequence: CAISRGRANGNQPQHF. In DNA, the CDR3 is TGTGCCATCAGTCGAGGAAGAGCCAATGGCAATCAGCCCCAGCATTTT.

V is TRBV7-2 and J is TRBJ2-6; D may be TRBD2 (5 bases). The germline V and J ends were trimmed by 4 bases and 0 bases, with 13 bases remaining between them. This CDR3 comprises 17 residues. Germline V lookup: CDR1 SGHTA, CDR2 FQGNSA. The CDR3 DNA follows: TGTGCCAGCAGCTCCCCACGGAGCGGCTCTGGGGCCAACGTCCTGACTTTC. The encoded protein is CASSSPRSGSGANVLTF.

The J gene is TRBJ2-2, the V gene TRBV12-3 or TRBV12-4; D is ambiguous. This CDR3 has 14 residues. V was shortened by 3 bases and J by 2 bases, with 7 bases between the two germline ends. The CDR3 coding sequence is TGTGCCAGCAGTTTTCAGCAAAACACCGGGGAGCTGTTTTTT. Amino acid sequence: CASSFQQNTGELFF.